A selection of T cell receptor beta chains follows, all from one sample in a study of OX40 agonist ivuxolimab in advanced cancers. Clones were sequenced by immunoSEQ multiplex PCR, and TCRdb holds only the in-frame ones, with some missing. The sample includes about 76,000 clones, 85% of them seen just once. Sample: CD4+ or CD8+ T cells sorted from blood, taken in a trial of the OX40 agonist ivuxolimab. Receptor source: an adult with an advanced solid tumor such as melanoma, head and neck, liver or kidney cancer. Each CDR3 is given with its conserved first and last residue. Fields, in order: D gene, V gene, clone size, J gene, CDR3 protein, CDR3 DNA. D genes are given only for firm matches. A row's size may be missing; if present it is once, few, many or a size class.

TRBD2	TRBV11-2	NA	TRBJ2-7	CASSLAPGLDYEQYF	TGTGCCAGCAGCTTAGCCCCGGGACTAGACTACGAGCAGTACTTC
NA	TRBV27	few	TRBJ1-6	CASRIRYRGYNSPLHF	TGTGCCAGCAGAATCCGGTACCGGGGTTATAATTCACCCCTCCACTTT
NA	TRBV7-2	NA	TRBJ2-1	CASKETTEQFF	TGTGCCAGCAAGGAAACCACTGAGCAGTTCTTC
NA	TRBV5-1	NA	TRBJ2-1	CASSLTPTTVDEQFF	TGCGCCAGCAGCTTGACGCCGACGACCGTTGATGAGCAGTTCTTC
NA	TRBV9	NA	TRBJ2-1	CASSVGGGMYNEQFF	TGTGCCAGCAGCGTAGGTGGGGGAATGTACAATGAGCAGTTCTTC
NA	TRBV7-9	few	TRBJ2-1	CASSSGGDEQFF	TGTGCCAGCAGCTCGGGCGGAGATGAGCAGTTCTTC
TRBD1	TRBV4-1	medium-sized	TRBJ1-2	CASSQGGQLNYGYTF	TGCGCCAGCAGCCAAGGGGGACAGTTAAACTATGGCTACACCTTC
NA	TRBV7-8	NA	TRBJ2-3	CASSLVGPGNADTQYF	TGTGCCAGCAGCTTAGTAGGGCCAGGGAACGCAGATACGCAGTATTTT
NA	TRBV7-2	NA	TRBJ1-5	CASSSSGGNQPQHF	TGTGCCAGCAGCTCGTCGGGTGGGAATCAGCCCCAGCATTTT
TRBD1	TRBV7-6	once	TRBJ2-7	CASSPGGTGTYEQYF	TGTGCCAGCAGCCCCGGCGGGACAGGGACATACGAGCAGTACTTC
NA	TRBV7-6	NA	TRBJ2-7	CASSLVSGGGVESYEQYF	TGTGCCAGCAGCTTAGTTTCGGGTGGTGGGGTCGAATCCTACGAGCAGTACTTC
TRBD1	TRBV15	NA	TRBJ2-3	CATEAIFDRVGTDTQYF	TGTGCCACCGAGGCCATATTCGACAGGGTGGGCACAGATACGCAGTATTTT
NA	TRBV28	NA	TRBJ1-5	CASSPMTVLFSNQPQHF	TGTGCCAGCAGTCCTATGACAGTCCTATTCAGCAATCAGCCCCAGCATTTT
TRBD1	TRBV5-4	NA	TRBJ2-7	CASSSPGQTYEQYF	TGTGCCAGCAGCTCACCGGGACAGACCTACGAGCAGTACTTC
NA	TRBV19	NA	TRBJ2-1	CASSIAESGAREQFF	TGTGCCAGTAGTATAGCGGAGTCGGGAGCGCGTGAGCAGTTCTTC
NA	TRBV9	NA	TRBJ1-2	CASSSKQGDLAPVYGYTF	TGTGCCAGCAGCTCCAAACAAGGGGATCTAGCGCCAGTCTATGGCTACACCTTC
TRBD1	TRBV7-3	NA	TRBJ1-2	CAGSTDRGQGYTF	TGTGCCGGCAGCACGGACAGGGGGCAAGGCTACACCTTC
NA	TRBV7-2	NA	TRBJ2-3	CASSLADLSNTQYF	TGTGCCAGCAGCTTAGCTGATTTGTCAAATACGCAGTATTTT
TRBD2	TRBV27	few	TRBJ2-7	CASSFPPGTSGSYSYEQYF	TGTGCCAGCAGTTTCCCTCCCGGGACTAGCGGGTCCTACTCCTACGAGCAGTACTTC
NA	TRBV7-8	NA	TRBJ1-6	CASSAPQAAPFNSPLHF	TGTGCCAGCAGCGCCCCCCAGGCCGCTCCTTTTAATTCACCCCTCCACTTT
NA	TRBV27	NA	TRBJ1-6	CASTPDSPYNSPLHF	TGTGCCAGCACTCCCGACTCACCCTATAATTCACCCCTCCACTTT
NA	TRBV18	NA	TRBJ1-5	CASSPSSNRNQPQHF	TGTGCCAGCTCACCTAGTTCCAACCGCAATCAGCCCCAGCATTTT
NA	TRBV18	NA	TRBJ1-4	CASSPLDPQLANEKLFF	TGTGCCAGCTCACCGCTAGACCCTCAGTTAGCTAATGAAAAACTGTTTTTT
NA	TRBV9	NA	TRBJ1-3	CASSVGVGGNSGNTIYF	TGTGCCAGCAGCGTAGGGGTCGGGGGAAACTCTGGAAACACCATATATTTT
NA	TRBV7-2	NA	TRBJ2-5	CASSLFRGLGQETQYF	TGTGCCAGCAGCTTATTCAGGGGACTCGGCCAAGAGACCCAGTACTTC
NA	TRBV6-5	NA	TRBJ1-1	CASTYRGVTEAFF	TGTGCCAGCACCTACCGGGGGGTCACTGAAGCTTTCTTT
NA	TRBV6-1	NA	TRBJ2-1	CASQTYRDNEQFF	TGTGCCAGCCAAACCTACAGGGACAATGAGCAGTTCTTC
TRBD1	TRBV19	NA	TRBJ2-7	CASFRRPEGAGGSYEQYF	TGTGCCAGTTTCCGAAGGCCCGAGGGGGCAGGGGGCTCCTACGAGCAGTACTTC
TRBD2	TRBV7-3	NA	TRBJ2-1	CASSFEGTSGSHEQFF	TGTGCCAGCAGCTTCGAGGGGACTAGCGGGAGCCATGAGCAGTTCTTC
TRBD1	TRBV6-6	NA	TRBJ1-2	CASSSGQGGYGYTF	TGTGCCAGCAGTAGCGGACAGGGGGGATATGGCTACACCTTC